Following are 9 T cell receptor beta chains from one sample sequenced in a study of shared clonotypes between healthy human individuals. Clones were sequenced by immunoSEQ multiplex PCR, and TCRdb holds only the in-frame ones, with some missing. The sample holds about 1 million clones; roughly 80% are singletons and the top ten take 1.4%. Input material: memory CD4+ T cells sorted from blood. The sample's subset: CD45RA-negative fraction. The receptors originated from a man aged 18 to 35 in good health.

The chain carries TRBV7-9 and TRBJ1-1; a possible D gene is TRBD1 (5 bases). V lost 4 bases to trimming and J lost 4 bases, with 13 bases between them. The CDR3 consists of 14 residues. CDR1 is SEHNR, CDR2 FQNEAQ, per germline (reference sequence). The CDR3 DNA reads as TGTGCCAGCAGCTGGGTGACAGACGGCACTGAAGCTTTCTTT. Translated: CASSWVTDGTEAFF.

CDR3: CASSRDSTFTEAFF. CDR3 in DNA: TGCGCCAGCAGCCGAGACAGCACCTTCACTGAAGCTTTCTTT. The chain combines TRBV4-1 with TRBJ1-1; D perhaps matches TRBD1 (5 bases). CDR1 is MGHRA, CDR2 YSYEKL, per germline. V gave up 4 bases and J gave up 4 bases, with 13 bases separating them. The CDR3 has 14 amino acids.

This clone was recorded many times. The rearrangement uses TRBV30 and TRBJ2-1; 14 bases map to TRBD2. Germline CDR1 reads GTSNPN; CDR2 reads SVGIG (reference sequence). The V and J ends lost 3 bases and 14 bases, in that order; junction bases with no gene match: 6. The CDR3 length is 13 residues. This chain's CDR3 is CAWSGTSGGGKFF. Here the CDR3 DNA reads TGTGCCTGGAGCGGGACTAGCGGGGGTGGTAAGTTCTTC.

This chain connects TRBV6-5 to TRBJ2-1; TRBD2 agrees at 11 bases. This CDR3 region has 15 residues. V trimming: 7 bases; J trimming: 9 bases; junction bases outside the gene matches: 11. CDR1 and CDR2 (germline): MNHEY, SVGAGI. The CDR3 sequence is CASTPIAGGGSEQFF. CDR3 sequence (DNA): TGTGCCAGCACCCCGATAGCGGGAGGGGGGAGTGAGCAGTTCTTC.

CDR3 in amino acids: CASSFRQGGLGTDTQYF. The CDR3, as DNA: TGTGCCAGCAGCTTCCGACAGGGAGGGTTGGGGACAGATACGCAGTATTTT. The genes are TRBV7-9 and TRBJ2-3; either TRBD1 or TRBD2 may fit D (7 bases each). Trimming removed 3 bases from V and 3 bases from J, with 19 bases in between. Germline V gives CDR1 SEHNR, CDR2 FQNEAQ (reference sequence). The CDR3 sequence is 17 residues long.

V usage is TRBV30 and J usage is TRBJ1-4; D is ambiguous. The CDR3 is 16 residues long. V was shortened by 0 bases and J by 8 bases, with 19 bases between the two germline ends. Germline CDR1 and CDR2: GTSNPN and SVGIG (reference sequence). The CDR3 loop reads CAWSVEWSYPGEKLFF. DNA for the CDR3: TGTGCCTGGAGTGTAGAGTGGAGTTACCCGGGCGAAAAACTGTTTTTT.

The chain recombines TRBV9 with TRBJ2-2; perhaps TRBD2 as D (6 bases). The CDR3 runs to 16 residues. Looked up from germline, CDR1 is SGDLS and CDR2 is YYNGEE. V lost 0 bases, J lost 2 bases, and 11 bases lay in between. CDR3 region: CASSVGRGKNTGELFF. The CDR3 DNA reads TGTGCCAGCAGCGTAGGGCGGGGAAAAAACACCGGGGAGCTGTTTTTT.

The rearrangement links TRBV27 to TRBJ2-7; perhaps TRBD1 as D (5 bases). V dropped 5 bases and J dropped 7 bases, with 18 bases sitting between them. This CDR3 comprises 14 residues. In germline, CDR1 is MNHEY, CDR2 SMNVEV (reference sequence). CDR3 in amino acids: CASSQLTAWDEQYF. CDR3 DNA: TGTGCCAGCAGTCAACTGACAGCATGGGATGAGCAGTACTTC.

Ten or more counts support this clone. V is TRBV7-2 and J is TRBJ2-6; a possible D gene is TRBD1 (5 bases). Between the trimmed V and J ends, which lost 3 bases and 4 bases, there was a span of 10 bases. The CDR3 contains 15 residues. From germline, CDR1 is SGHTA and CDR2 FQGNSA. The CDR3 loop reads CASSFQGYGANVLTF. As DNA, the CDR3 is TGTGCCAGCAGCTTTCAGGGCTACGGGGCCAACGTCCTGACTTTC. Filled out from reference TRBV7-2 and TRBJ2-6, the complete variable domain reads GAGVSQSPSNKVTEKGKDVELRCDPISGHTALYWYRQSLGQGLEFLIYFQGNSAPDKSGLPSDRFSAERTGGSVSTLTIQRTQQEDSAVYLCASSFQGYGANVLTFGAGSRLTVL.